The 32 T cell receptor beta chains below come from one sample, sequenced in a study of blood T cell repertoires in COVID-19. Assay used: immunoSEQ multiplex PCR; TCRdb lists only in-frame clones, some missing. This table has 200,000 to 250,000 clones, around 89% appearing once. Sequenced: PBMCs or T cells enriched from blood (not recorded which). The receptors were sampled from a man aged 25-45 years who had been exposed to COVID-19.

The chain carries TRBV11-3 and TRBJ2-3; TRBD1 might be the D (6 bases). V was cut by 6 bases and J by 2 bases, with 9 bases left in between. The CDR3 length is 13 residues. Germline assignment: CDR1 SGHNT and CDR2 YENEEA. This CDR3 is CASRGGVTDTQYF. For the CDR3, the DNA is TGTGCCAGCAGAGGGGGTGTCACAGATACGCAGTATTTT.

The chain carries TRBV19 and TRBJ2-3; 10 bases match TRBD2. Germline CDR1 reads LNHDA; CDR2 reads SQIVND (reference sequence). V shed 6 bases, J shed 4 bases, and the junction held 10 bases outside the gene matches. The CDR3 runs to 16 residues. CDR3 coding DNA: TGTGCCAGTAGCCTTAGCGGGGGGCCCCCTCCAGATACGCAGTATTTT. Encoded protein: CASSLSGGPPPDTQYF.

The rearrangement uses TRBV2 and TRBJ1-4; 9 bases are shared with TRBD1. Germline trimming cut 6 bases from V and 8 bases from J; bases unmatched to any gene: 4. This CDR3 comprises 13 residues. Germline lookup yields CDR1 SNHLY and CDR2 FYNNEI. The CDR3 here is CASRFGQGEKLFF. CDR3 sequence (DNA): TGTGCCAGCAGGTTTGGACAGGGGGAAAAACTGTTTTTT.

The chain links TRBV5-1 to TRBJ2-1, with 13 bases aligning to TRBD2. In germline, CDR1 is SGHRS, CDR2 YFSETQ. Germline trimming cut 0 bases from V and 8 bases from J; bases unmatched to any gene: 5. CDR3 length: 16 amino acids. In DNA, the CDR3 is TGCGCCAGCAGCTTGGCCACTAGCGGGGGGGCCGATGAGCAGTTCTTC. It specifies CASSLATSGGADEQFF.

The chain has TRBV20-1 and TRBJ2-7, with 11 positions matching TRBD2. The germline gives CDR1 DFQATT, CDR2 SNEGSKA (reference sequence). The CDR3 totals 14 residues. The V and J ends lost 6 bases and 6 bases, in that order; junction bases with no gene match: 10. The CDR3 DNA reads TGCAGTGCAAGTATAGCGGGGGGGCTATCCGAGCAGTACTTC. It translates to CSASIAGGLSEQYF.

The rearrangement joins TRBV4-2 to TRBJ2-7; D unclear. V gave up 3 bases and J gave up 6 bases, with 15 bases separating them. Germline V gives CDR1 LGHNA, CDR2 YNFKEQ. The CDR3 is made up of 14 amino acids. The CDR3 sequence: CASSQRIESSEQYF. In nucleotides, the CDR3 is TGTGCCAGCAGCCAGAGGATCGAAAGCTCCGAGCAGTACTTC.

The chain uses TRBV30 and TRBJ2-2; 7 positions match TRBD1. The CDR3 is 12 amino acids. V was clipped by 5 bases and J by 6 bases; unmatched bases: 3. Germline CDR1 is GTSNPN and CDR2 is SVGIG (reference sequence). CDR3 sequence: CAWGQGAGELFF. DNA for the CDR3: TGTGCCTGGGGTCAGGGGGCCGGGGAGCTGTTTTTT. Based on the CDR3 plus reference TRBV30 and TRBJ2-2, the full variable domain is SQTIHQWPATLVQPVGSPLSLECTVEGTSNPNLYWYRQAAGRGLQLLFYSVGIGQISSEVPQNLSASRPQDRQFILSSKKLLLSDSGFYLCAWGQGAGELFFGEGSRLTVL.

The V and J genes are TRBV2 and TRBJ1-1, with D hard to call. The CDR3 loop spans 15 amino acids. The V end lost 7 bases, the J end lost 4 bases, and 19 bases lay between the germline ends. CDR1 and CDR2 (germline): SNHLY, FYNNEI. The CDR3 region is CASKAARERSTEAFF. Here the CDR3 DNA reads TGTGCCAGCAAGGCCGCTCGAGAGAGGAGCACTGAAGCTTTCTTT.

The chain combines TRBV2 with TRBJ1-1, with TRBD1 matching 7 bases. The CDR3 is made up of 14 amino acids. Germline assignment: CDR1 SNHLY and CDR2 FYNNEI. The ends lost 1 base at V and 3 bases at J; junction bases unmatched: 2. The DNA for the CDR3 is TGTGCCAGCAGTGAAGTCAGGGGGTACACTGAAGCTTTCTTT. Protein product: CASSEVRGYTEAFF. Full variable domain (remainder filled in from reference TRBV2 and TRBJ1-1): EPEVTQTPSHQVTQMGQEVILRCVPISNHLYFYWYRQILGQKVEFLVSFYNNEISEKSEIFDDQFSVERPDGSNFTLKIRSTKLEDSAMYFCASSEVRGYTEAFFGQGTRLTVV.

The chain employs TRBV29-1 and TRBJ2-1; 8 bases are shared with TRBD2. CDR3 length: 13 amino acids. The V segment lost 4 bases and the J segment 1 base; nucleotides outside the gene matches: 0. CDR1 is SQVTM, CDR2 ANQGSEA, per germline. CDR3 sequence (DNA): TGCAGCGTTGGCGGGGGGTCCTACAATGAGCAGTTCTTC. Its protein product is CSVGGGSYNEQFF.

The chain uses TRBV5-1 and TRBJ1-1, with 9 bases aligning to TRBD1. This CDR3 region has 17 residues. Trimming removed 5 bases from V and 2 bases from J; junction bases left unmatched: 13. Germline-derived CDR1 and CDR2 are SGHRS and YFSETQ. DNA of the CDR3: TGCGCCAGCAGTTACAGGGGGCGGATACTGTTAAACACTGAAGCTTTCTTT. Protein: CASSYRGRILLNTEAFF.

The V and J genes are TRBV6-6 and TRBJ1-3; TRBD1 agrees at 7 bases. V dropped 5 bases and J dropped 4; count of bases not matched to a gene: 8. The CDR3 length is 15 residues. CDR1 is MNHNY, CDR2 SVGAGI, per germline (reference sequence). This chain's CDR3 is CASSKKTGRGNTIYF. CDR3 coding DNA: TGTGCCAGCAGTAAGAAGACAGGGAGAGGAAACACCATATATTTT.

This clone was counted a few times. This chain joins TRBV27 and TRBJ2-2; 7 bases agree with TRBD1. The CDR3 is 15 residues long. Germline V gene data show CDR1 as MNHEY and CDR2 as SMNVEV (reference sequence). With V trimmed by 5 bases and J by 5 bases, 8 bases remained unmatched. The DNA for the CDR3 is TGTGCCAGCAGTCTGGCAGGGGGTCAGACCGGGGAGCTGTTTTTT. Translating it yields CASSLAGGQTGELFF.

V gene TRBV2 combines with J gene TRBJ1-4; TRBD1 matches 8 bases. This CDR3 has 16 amino acids. The trim removed 2 bases at V and 10 bases at J, leaving 12 bases unmatched. Per the germline V gene, CDR1 is SNHLY and CDR2 is FYNNEI. The CDR3 loop is CASSENLDRGRGKLFF. In DNA, the CDR3 is TGTGCCAGCAGTGAAAACCTCGACAGGGGCCGGGGAAAACTGTTTTTT.

In its sample, this clone was seen once. This rearrangement joins TRBV14 to TRBJ2-3; 9 bases match TRBD1. The CDR3 covers 15 residues. The trim removed 3 bases at V and 2 bases at J, leaving 3 bases unmatched. Germline CDR1 and CDR2: SGHDN and FVKESK. CDR3 amino acids: CASSQRDRDTDTQYF. In nucleotides, the CDR3 is TGTGCCAGCAGCCAGAGGGACAGGGACACAGATACGCAGTATTTT.

The chain employs TRBV7-3 and TRBJ1-2; 9 positions agree with TRBD1. J gave up 8 bases and V 5 bases, and 6 bases lay outside the gene matches. Germline CDR1 is SGHTA and CDR2 is FQGTGA. The CDR3 is made up of 13 amino acids. The CDR3 is CASSGGQGYGYTF. The CDR3 DNA reads TGTGCCAGCAGCGGTGGACAGGGGTACGGCTACACCTTC.

V usage is TRBV6-5 and J usage is TRBJ2-7, with D possibly being TRBD1 (6 bases). CDR3 size: 12 residues. Germline V gives CDR1 MNHEY, CDR2 SVGAGI. Trimming left V 6 bases short and J 3 bases short, with 9 bases between. Here the CDR3 reads CASSAQGYEQYF. The CDR3, as DNA: TGTGCCAGCAGCGCACAGGGCTACGAGCAGTACTTC.

The chain recombines TRBV9 with TRBJ2-7; TRBD2 matches 15 bases. The CDR3 totals 17 residues. Germline CDR1 and CDR2: SGDLS and YYNGEE. The ends lost 4 bases at V and 2 bases at J; junction bases unmatched: 7. CDR3 residues: CASSHGLAGGQAYEQYF. The CDR3 nucleotides read TGTGCCAGCAGCCACGGACTAGCGGGGGGGCAAGCCTACGAGCAGTACTTC.

The CDR3 protein is CASSESWDRNSPLHF. The CDR3 nucleotides are TGCGCCAGCAGTGAGTCCTGGGACAGAAATTCACCCCTCCACTTT. The chain combines TRBV10-2 with TRBJ1-6, with 7 bases matching TRBD1. This CDR3 region has 15 residues. Germline V gives CDR1 WSHSY, CDR2 SAAADI. Germline trimming cut 0 bases from V and 7 bases from J; bases unmatched to any gene: 3.

CDR3 protein: CASSSRQGGYEQYF. CDR3 DNA sequence: TGCGCCAGCAGCTCCCGACAGGGGGGCTACGAGCAGTACTTC. The genes are TRBV5-1 and TRBJ2-7, with 9 bases that match TRBD1. V lost 3 bases and J lost 3; bases outside the gene matches: 4. In germline, CDR1 is SGHRS, CDR2 YFSETQ. CDR3 length: 14 amino acids.

The chain couples TRBV19 to TRBJ2-6, with D tentatively TRBD2 (5 bases). Germline V gene data show CDR1 as LNHDA and CDR2 as SQIVND (reference sequence). Trimming removed 1 base from V and 0 bases from J, with 10 bases in between. There are 17 residues in the CDR3. CDR3 loop: CASSIGGSFSGANVLTF. For the CDR3, the DNA is TGTGCCAGTAGTATAGGCGGGTCCTTCTCTGGGGCCAACGTCCTGACTTTC. Drawing the rest from reference TRBV19 and TRBJ2-6, the complete variable domain is DGGITQSPKYLFRKEGQNVTLSCEQNLNHDAMYWYRQDPGQGLRLIYYSQIVNDFQKGDIAEGYSVSREKKESFPLTVTSAQKNPTAFYLCASSIGGSFSGANVLTFGAGSRLTVL.

V usage is TRBV4-2 and J usage is TRBJ2-1, with a weak D call TRBD2 (6 bases). CDR1 is LGHNA, CDR2 YNFKEQ, per germline. With 4 bases removed from V and 0 bases from J, the gap between germline ends came to 19 bases. The CDR3 extends over 18 amino acids. This CDR3 reads CASSLVGGLAGSYNEQFF. The DNA for the CDR3 is TGTGCCAGCAGCCTAGTGGGAGGCCTCGCCGGCTCCTACAATGAGCAGTTCTTC.

The chain recombines TRBV5-4 with TRBJ1-4; possible D gene TRBD1, 6 bases. Trimming stripped 3 bases from V and 4 bases from J, with 13 bases between. The CDR3 length is 15 residues. Germline assignment: CDR1 SGHNT and CDR2 YYREEE (reference sequence). The CDR3 spells CASSWRGAGNEKLFF. CDR3 DNA: TGTGCCAGCAGCTGGCGGGGGGCTGGTAATGAAAAACTGTTTTTT.

V gene TRBV30 combines with J gene TRBJ1-1, with unresolved D. This CDR3 contains 15 residues. V was trimmed by 7 bases and J by 1 base, leaving 19 bases between them. Germline V gene lookup returns CDR1 GTSNPN and CDR2 SVGIG (reference sequence). CDR3 nucleotide sequence: TGTGCCTACATTTCGGGGTTCGATAGGAACACTGAAGCTTTCTTT. Amino acid sequence: CAYISGFDRNTEAFF.

A single count supports this clone. V and J are TRBV11-2 and TRBJ2-3; 10 bases are a match to TRBD2. Trimming took 3 bases from V and 4 from J; bases not matched to a gene: 4. Germline assignment: CDR1 SGHAT and CDR2 FQNNGV. This CDR3 region has 15 residues. The DNA for the CDR3 is TGTGCCAGCAGCTTTAGCGGGGGGAGGGCAGATACGCAGTATTTT. This translates into CASSFSGGRADTQYF.

This chain joins TRBV10-3 and TRBJ2-7; D is possibly TRBD2 (5 bases). Trimming took 2 bases from V and 7 from J, leaving 12 bases between them. The CDR3 consists of 13 residues. The V gene's germline CDR1 is ENHRY and CDR2 SYGVKD. CDR3 loop: CAISERGFEEQYF. The CDR3 DNA is TGTGCCATCAGTGAGAGAGGGTTCGAAGAGCAGTACTTC.

DNA for the CDR3: TGCGCCAGCAGCCAAGAAGGCCTACGGGACAGGCCCGGGGAGCTGTTTTTT. This translates into CASSQEGLRDRPGELFF. This sequence joins TRBV4-3 and TRBJ2-2; 8 nucleotides line up with TRBD1. Germline V gives CDR1 LGHNA, CDR2 YSLEER. Losses at the gene ends were 0 bases for V and 6 bases for J; bases not matched to a gene: 9. CDR3 size: 17 residues.

The chain employs TRBV7-3 and TRBJ1-2; TRBD1 is a possible D gene (6 bases). This CDR3 spans 14 amino acids. V was shortened by 1 base and J by 4 bases, with 10 bases between the two germline ends. Germline assignment: CDR1 SGHTA and CDR2 FQGTGA. The CDR3 DNA reads TGTGCCAGCAGCTTAAACAGGGACGGCTATGGCTACACCTTC. It translates to CASSLNRDGYGYTF. The complete variable domain, with remaining parts taken from reference TRBV7-3 and TRBJ1-2, reads GAGVSQTPSNKVTEKGKYVELRCDPISGHTALYWYRQSLGQGPEFLIYFQGTGAADDSGLPNDRFFAVRPEGSVSTLKIQRTERGDSAVYLCASSLNRDGYGYTFGSGTRLTVV.

This clone was detected ten times or more. The gene calls are TRBV6-4 and TRBJ2-3, with a tentative D call TRBD1 (5 bases). V dropped 6 bases and J dropped 3 bases, with 16 bases sitting between them. CDR1 is MRHNA and CDR2 is SNTAGT in the germline V gene. The CDR3 contains 15 residues. CDR3 coding DNA: TGTGCCAGCAGAGGTGCGGACACTCCAACAGATACGCAGTATTTT. Its protein product is CASRGADTPTDTQYF.

V gene TRBV29-1 combines with J gene TRBJ1-5, with D perhaps matching TRBD1 (5 bases). In germline, CDR1 is SQVTM, CDR2 ANQGSEA. V was shortened by 5 bases and J by 4 bases, with 12 bases between the two germline ends. The length of the CDR3 is 13 residues. The CDR3 here is CSVSRGSNQPQHF. CDR3 DNA: TGCAGCGTTTCTAGGGGCAGTAATCAGCCCCAGCATTTT. Full variable domain (remainder filled in from reference TRBV29-1 and TRBJ1-5): SAVISQKPSRDICQRGTSLTIQCQVDSQVTMMFWYRQQPGQSLTLIATANQGSEATYESGFVIDKFPISRPNLTFSTLTVSNMSPEDSSIYLCSVSRGSNQPQHFGDGTRLSIL.

Only one count was recorded for this clone. The gene calls are TRBV14 and TRBJ1-2; D might be TRBD1 (6 bases). The CDR3 is 16 amino acids. V was pared by 3 bases and J by 0 bases, with 14 bases between. Germline CDR1 reads SGHDN; CDR2 reads FVKESK. This CDR3 is CASSQDLGTPNYGYTF. The CDR3 DNA is TGTGCCAGCAGCCAGGACCTCGGGACACCTAACTATGGCTACACCTTC. The full variable domain, completed using reference TRBV14 and TRBJ1-2, is EAGVTQFPSHSVIEKGQTVTLRCDPISGHDNLYWYRRVMGKEIKFLLHFVKESKQDESGMPNNRFLAERTGGTYSTLKVQPAELEDSGVYFCASSQDLGTPNYGYTFGSGTRLTVV.

In DNA form, the CDR3 reads TGTGCCAGCAGCTTCAGAACAGGGGGCAATGAAAAACTGTTTTTT. It yields the protein CASSFRTGGNEKLFF. This rearrangement joins TRBV7-9 to TRBJ1-4; TRBD1 agrees at 9 bases. V lost 3 bases, J lost 5 bases, and 4 bases stayed unmatched. The CDR3 totals 15 residues. CDR1 is SEHNR and CDR2 is FQNEAQ in the germline V gene (reference sequence).